This T cell receptor beta chain derives from a study of response to subunit inactivated influenza vaccine. The study's findings and limits: The authors offered the suggestion that each seasonal influenza vaccination recruits few new T cells.

This clonotype has just a few counts. What it binds is not known. One entry per CDR3 protein, called by TCRdb with MiXCR from the RT-PCR reads. The data show 500,000 to 600,000 distinct CDR3 sequences, 10% to 15% seen once. This TCR came from a man aged 45-65 years who received an inactivated influenza vaccine. The input for sequencing was PBMCs from blood, taken on the day of vaccination.

Here the CDR3 reads CASMGLTYEQYF. In DNA form, the CDR3 reads TGTGCCAGCATGGGACTTACCTACGAGCAGTACTTC. This chain uses TRBV5-6 with TRBJ2-7; TRBD2 is a possible D gene (6 bases). The CDR3 has 12 amino acids. Trimming removed 6 bases from V and 2 bases from J, with 9 bases in between. Germline V gene lookup returns CDR1 SGHDT and CDR2 YYEEEE.